The 21 T cell receptor beta chains presented below share a single source sample, sequenced in a study of T cell clonality in common variable immunodeficiency (dated by TCRdb to the mid-2010s). Receptor libraries were prepared by the immunoSEQ multiplex PCR assay. TCRdb mirrors the immuneACCESS table, restricted to in-frame sequences. Some clones are absent from its copies; in checked studies, under half trace to an unresolved V gene, and the reason for the others is unknown. The sample records about 28,000 clones, none occurring a single time. Of the sample, less than 15% is held by the ten largest clones. The sample taken for sequencing was peripheral blood mononuclear cells. Every receptor here comes from a person between 18 and 75 years old in good health.

This clone has ten or more counts. The CDR3 end is not reached by the read, which stops 3 residues before it; the germline J gene fills it in. The chain joins TRBV5-1 to TRBJ1-1, with 7 bases fitting TRBD1. V gave up 3 bases and J gave up 5 bases; unmatched junction bases: 7. CDR3 length: 14 residues. Germline V CDR1 and CDR2: SGHRS, YFSETQ. Partial CDR3 DNA: TGCGCCAGCAGCTCATTAGGGGGCGGTACTGAA. Residues: CASSSLGGGTE. The whole CDR3 region reads CASSSLGGGTEAFF.

This clone has ten or more counts. The read ends 3 residues early relative to the CDR3; the germline J gene fills the gap. The genes are TRBV11-2 and TRBJ2-4; 8 bases are a match to TRBD1. Looked up from germline, CDR1 is SGHAT and CDR2 is FQNNGV. CDR3 length equals 12 residues. The sequenced part of the CDR3 DNA is TGTGCCAGCAGCTTGGGAACAGGGGGT. This sequence encodes CASSLGTGG. The entire CDR3 protein reads CASSLGTGGQYF.

This clone was counted many times. The read comes to an end 3 residues before the CDR3 does, leaving the germline J gene to fill in the end. The chain employs TRBV12-3 or TRBV12-4 and TRBJ2-7, with D uncertain. V was cut by 3 bases and J by 3 bases, with 6 bases left in between. This CDR3 spans 12 amino acids. The DNA read from the CDR3 is TGTGCCAGCAGTTTTCTCAGCTACGAG. Its protein is CASSFLSYE. The whole CDR3 protein reads CASSFLSYEQYF.

Comments on this clone: At one boundary the junction diverges from the germline segment, which might be a read error. Read data end 3 residues before the CDR3 end; the end is taken from the germline J gene. The rearrangement joins TRBV7-6 to TRBJ1-1; D perhaps matches TRBD1 (6 bases). Germline V lookup: CDR1 SGHVS, CDR2 FNYEAQ. The CDR3 is 13 residues long. The CDR3 DNA, read in part, is TGTACCAGCAGCCCGACAGGGAACACTGAA. Its translation is CTSSPTGNTE. The CDR3, in full, reads CTSSPTGNTEAFF.

At least ten counts were recorded for this clone. CDR3 bases read: TGCGCCAGCAGCTTGTCTCCGGGACTAGCGGGCACAGATACG. This gives the protein CASSLSPGLAGTDT. The CDR3 reads in full as CASSLSPGLAGTDTQYF. This chain links TRBV5-1 with TRBJ2-3; 11 bases align to TRBD2. The read ends 3 residues early relative to the CDR3; the germline J gene fills the gap. V lost 1 base to trimming and J lost 1 base; unmatched junction nucleotides: 5. Germline V gene data show CDR1 as SGHRS and CDR2 as YFSETQ. The CDR3 covers 17 residues.

This clone was seen ten or more times. The read finishes 3 residues shy of the CDR3 end, and the germline J gene is used to complete it. The chain carries TRBV7-8 and TRBJ2-1; the D is unclear. The CDR3 runs 15 residues. Trimming removed 5 bases at V and 0 bases at J, with 11 bases between. Germline V gives CDR1 SGHVS, CDR2 FQNEAQ. CDR3 DNA (partial): TGTGCCAGCAGCCAGGCCCAGCCCTCCTACAATGAG. It is translated as CASSQAQPSYNE. The entire CDR3 protein reads CASSQAQPSYNEQFF.

Ten or more counts support this clone. The read comes to an end 3 residues before the CDR3 does, leaving the germline J gene to fill in the end. The chain combines TRBV10-3 with TRBJ1-4; D unresolved. The CDR3 is 13 residues long. Germline V gene lookup returns CDR1 ENHRY and CDR2 SYGVKD. V was trimmed by 8 bases and J by 8 bases, leaving 15 bases between them. This CDR3 reads CAISGSAEEKLFF. CDR3 DNA (partial): TGTGCCATCTCGGGTTCAGCCGAAGAAAAA.

This clone was counted ten times or more. The read terminates 3 residues before the CDR3 end, so the remaining end is supplied by the germline J gene. The rearrangement links TRBV5-1 to TRBJ2-5; TRBD2 is a possible D gene (6 bases). CDR1 and CDR2 (germline): SGHRS, YFSETQ. Trimming left V 2 bases short and J 5 bases short, with 7 bases between. The CDR3 loop spans 12 amino acids. Partial CDR3 DNA: TGCGCCAGCAGCTTTGGAGGGGAGACC. This sequence encodes CASSFGGET. The CDR3 reads in full as CASSFGGETQYF. The full variable domain, rest sourced from reference TRBV5-1 and TRBJ2-5, is KAGVTQTPRYLIKTRGQQVTLSCSPISGHRSVSWYQQTPGQGLQFLFEYFSETQRNKGNFPGRFSGRQFSNSRSEMNVSTLELGDSALYLCASSFGGETQYFGPGTRLLVL.

This clone was detected only a few times. This may be a read error: a much more frequent sequence differs by one nucleotide. The read halts 3 residues ahead of the CDR3 end, with the missing end drawn from the germline J gene. The gene calls are TRBV19 and TRBJ2-2, with D unresolved. The V gene's germline CDR1 is LNHDA and CDR2 SQIVND (reference sequence). This CDR3 has 17 residues. The CDR3: CASSMRKLIATNEKLFF. The sequenced part of the CDR3 DNA is TGTGCCAGTAGTATGAGGAAACTAATCGCAACTAATGAAAAG.

Comment on this clone: The read ends 3 residues before the CDR3 terminus; that terminus is restored from the germline J gene. The V call is TRBV10-2, the J call TRBJ1-2; TRBD1 matches 10 bases. V lost 5 bases, J lost 7 bases, and 10 bases stayed unmatched. This CDR3 comprises 15 residues. Germline V gives CDR1 WSHSY, CDR2 SAAADI. The CDR3: CASSTGTGDSGGYTF. The part of the CDR3 DNA that was read is TGCGCCAGCAGTACCGGGACAGGGGATTCGGGTGGC.

In the case of this clone: With the read ending 3 residues before the CDR3 end, the germline J gene is used to fill in that end. The rearrangement links TRBV18 to TRBJ1-1; no reliable D call. CDR3 length equals 13 residues. Trimming pared 5 bases from V and 2 bases from J, leaving 9 bases between. CDR1 and CDR2 (germline): KGHSH, LQKENI. The sequenced CDR3 bases are TGTGCCAGCTCATCCTATTTTAACACTGAA. It encodes CASSSYFNTE. The full CDR3 protein reads CASSSYFNTEAFF.

This clone was seen repeatedly, ten times or more. The read ends 3 residues shy of where the CDR3 ends; the end is completed using the germline J gene. J is TRBJ1-1 and V is TRBV19, with a tentative D call TRBD1 (6 bases). Germline V CDR1 and CDR2: LNHDA, SQIVND (reference sequence). The CDR3 runs to 16 residues. With 6 bases removed from V and 5 bases from J, the gap between germline ends came to 22 bases. The sequenced part of the CDR3 DNA is TGTGCCAGTAGAACCCCCAGGGGAGGGGGTCGAACTGAA. Residues: CASRTPRGGGRTE. The entire CDR3 protein reads CASRTPRGGGRTEAFF.

This clone was detected many times. With the read ending 3 residues before the CDR3 end, the germline J gene is used to fill in that end. The rearrangement uses TRBV6-2 or TRBV6-3 and TRBJ2-3, with 7 positions matching TRBD2. The CDR3 length is 15 residues. Trimming cost V 6 bases and J 1 base; bases outside gene matches: 7. CDR1 and CDR2 from the germline V gene are MNHEY and SVGEGT. CDR3 DNA (partial): TGTGCCAGCAGCCTGTCGGCGGGGGGCACAGATACG. Encoded protein: CASSLSAGGTDT. The complete CDR3 reads CASSLSAGGTDTQYF.

This clone was seen repeatedly, ten times or more. The missing CDR3 end, 3 residues past where the read stops, is filled in from the germline J gene. The chain is built from TRBV2 and TRBJ1-5; TRBD1 aligns across 8 bases. Germline V gene lookup returns CDR1 SNHLY and CDR2 FYNNEI. CDR3 length: 15 residues. V gave up 6 bases and J gave up 0 bases; unmatched junction bases: 4. CDR3: CASSRQGASNQPQHF. CDR3 bases read: TGTGCCAGCAGCCGGCAGGGGGCTAGCAATCAGCCC. The full variable domain, in which reference TRBV2 and TRBJ1-5 provide the parts outside the CDR3, is EPEVTQTPSHQVTQMGQEVILRCVPISNHLYFYWYRQILGQKVEFLVSFYNNEISEKSEIFDDQFSVERPDGSNFTLKIRSTKLEDSAMYFCASSRQGASNQPQHFGDGTRLSIL.

For this clone: Read data end 3 residues before the CDR3 end; the end is taken from the germline J gene. The chain joins TRBV20-1 to TRBJ1-1, with a tentative D call TRBD1 (6 bases). The CDR3 sequence is 16 residues long. Looked up from germline, CDR1 is DFQATT and CDR2 is SNEGSKA (reference sequence). The V gene lost 7 bases and the J gene lost 0 bases, with 21 bases spanning the gap. The CDR3 reads CSGYRAGYEMNTEAFF. The CDR3 bases that were read are TGCAGTGGATACAGGGCAGGATACGAAATGAACACTGAA.

There are many counts of this clone. The read ends 3 residues early relative to the CDR3; the germline J gene fills the gap. V gene TRBV29-1 combines with J gene TRBJ2-5, with 12 positions matching TRBD2. With 6 bases clipped from V and 5 bases from J, the junction kept 1 base outside the gene matches. In germline, CDR1 is SQVTM, CDR2 ANQGSEA. The CDR3 runs 12 residues. The CDR3 DNA, read in part, is TGCAGCGTCCTAGCGGGGGGGGAGACC. Its protein product is CSVLAGGET. The full CDR3 is CSVLAGGETQYF.

The table lists this clone with many counts. The read terminates 3 residues ahead of where the CDR3 ends, so the germline J gene completes it. The rearrangement uses TRBV20-1 and TRBJ1-5; D is ambiguous. Deletions cut 6 bases from V and 0 bases from J, with 15 bases between. Germline V gene data show CDR1 as DFQATT and CDR2 as SNEGSKA (reference sequence). The CDR3 is made up of 15 amino acids. The part of the CDR3 DNA that was read is TGCAGTGCATCCATCCCAGTATATAGCAATCAGCCC. This gives the protein CSASIPVYSNQP. The CDR3, in full, reads CSASIPVYSNQPQHF.

This clone was recorded many times. The CDR3 sequence is CASRYQGNSPLHF. CDR3 DNA, as far as it was read: TGTGCCAGCCGGTATCAGGGGAATTCACCC. V usage is TRBV7-3 and J usage is TRBJ1-6; tentative D call: TRBD1 (6 bases). The sequenced fragment ends 3 residues before the CDR3 boundary, so the rest is inferred from the germline J gene. CDR1 and CDR2 from the germline V gene are SGHTA and FQGTGA. The CDR3 length is 13 residues. V was clipped by 8 bases and J by 7 bases, with 12 bases between them.

At least ten counts were recorded for this clone. From the germline J gene comes the end of the CDR3, since the read stops 3 residues before it. The V gene is TRBV5-1, the J gene TRBJ2-4; tentatively, D is TRBD2 (6 bases). The CDR3 spans 14 residues. The V gene lost 0 bases and the J gene lost 6 bases, with 10 bases spanning the gap. CDR1 is SGHRS and CDR2 is YFSETQ in the germline V gene. Partial CDR3 DNA: TGCGCCAGCAGCTTGGATGGGGGGTTAAACATT. It specifies CASSLDGGLNI. The entire CDR3 is CASSLDGGLNIQYF.

This clone was counted many times. The sequence runs out 3 residues before the end of the CDR3; the remainder is reconstructed from the germline J gene. The chain is built from TRBV20-1 and TRBJ1-3; 7 positions agree with TRBD1. J was trimmed by 5 bases and V by 7 bases; bases with no gene match: 8. CDR1 and CDR2 (germline): DFQATT, SNEGSKA (reference sequence). This CDR3 comprises 13 residues. The sequenced part of the CDR3 DNA is TGCAGTGGCTCGGACAGGCTAAGAAACACC. It encodes CSGSDRLRNT. The full CDR3 sequence reads CSGSDRLRNTIYF.

In this sample, this clone turned up many times. The CDR3 goes on 3 residues after the read ends, and that part is filled in from the germline J gene. V is TRBV19 and J is TRBJ2-1; a weak D match, TRBD1 (6 bases). Germline CDR1 reads LNHDA; CDR2 reads SQIVND (reference sequence). V dropped 8 bases and J dropped 5 bases, with 16 bases sitting between them. The CDR3 runs to 14 residues. CDR3 DNA (partial): TGTGCCAGTGTAGGGGCCAGGACAGACAATGAG. The encoded protein is CASVGARTDNE. The full CDR3 sequence reads CASVGARTDNEQFF.